This paragraph covers one T cell receptor (beta chain) sequence. What it binds is not known. This sample is drawn from a study of OX40 agonist ivuxolimab in advanced cancers. Study summary: Patients received intravenous ivuxolimab every 2 weeks at 0.01 to 10 mg/kg. Of the participants, approximately 40% had some prior anti-PD-1, anti-PD-L1 or anti-CTLA-4 therapy, which was allowed.

Study findings and constraints: Clonal expansion from baseline to week 6 occurred in both CD4+ and CD8+ T cells.

Assay: immunoSEQ multiplex PCR; the TCRdb copy retains only in-frame clones and omits some. The repertoire consists of some 74,000 clones, with 70% to 85% occurring once and the leading ten covering about 4%. It was autoimmune disease history or systemic immunosuppression that excluded patients. This receptor was obtained from an adult with an advanced solid tumor such as melanoma, head and neck, liver or kidney cancer. The source material was CD4+ or CD8+ T cells sorted from blood, sampled in a trial of the OX40 agonist ivuxolimab.

CDR3 nucleotide sequence: TGTGCCAGCAGCAGTCTCCGACAGGGGGTTGGGGAGACCCAGTACTTC. This translates into CASSSLRQGVGETQYF. The rearrangement links TRBV21-1 to TRBJ2-5; TRBD1, the table's D call, was not compared with the DNA. TRBV21-1 is marked as a pseudogene. The CDR3 spans 16 residues.